Listed below are T cell receptor beta chains from one sample, sequenced in a study of CD8 T cells in Susac syndrome. Each CDR3 protein is one row after TCRdb ran MiXCR on the immunoSEQ multiplex PCR reads. This table has about 120,000 distinct CDR3 sequences, 80% to 95% appearing once. The sequenced sample consisted of CD8+ T cells from PBMCs. The receptors stem from a human donor in good health. Both conserved end residues are part of each CDR3. The D gene is left open where the match is weak. Clone size appears in some rows only: once, few, many, or a class for an expanded clone.

TRBD2 TRBJ2-7 - TRBV5-1 TGCGCCAGCAGCTTCGTCCCGGGACTAGCGGTTCTCAGCTCCTACGAGCAGTACTTC CASSFVPGLAVLSSYEQYF
- TRBJ1-5 - TRBV2 TGTGCCAGCAGTGAATCCCGAGGAGGGGCCCAGCATTTT CASSESRGGAQHF
TRBD1 TRBJ1-1 - TRBV6-2/TRBV6-3 TGTGCCAGCAGACCCCTGGGACAGGGGAACACTGAAGCTTTCTTT CASRPLGQGNTEAFF
- TRBJ2-7 - TRBV6-1 TGTGCCAGCACCCCGGCGGGGGCGAGCGAGCAGTACTTC CASTPAGASEQYF
- TRBJ2-7 - TRBV5-1 TGCGCCAGCAGCTCCTTAGCGCTATCCTACGAGCAGTACTTC CASSSLALSYEQYF
- TRBJ2-7 - TRBV6-5 TGTGCCAGCAGTTACAGAACGGGAAAACCCCACGAGCAGTACTTC CASSYRTGKPHEQYF
- TRBJ1-6 - TRBV13 TGTGCCAGCAGCTCACCTTCGGGACCCCCGACCCTCCACTTT CASSSPSGPPTLHF
- TRBJ2-5 - TRBV7-2 TGTGCCAGCAGCTTAGCAGGACCCCAGACCCAGTACTTC CASSLAGPQTQYF
TRBD1 TRBJ2-3 - TRBV24-1 TGTGCCACCAGTGATAACAGGGGAACAGATACGCAGTATTTT CATSDNRGTDTQYF
- TRBJ1-1 - TRBV19 TGTGCCAGTAGTATTGGGCTCCAGACTGAAGCTTTCTTT CASSIGLQTEAFF
- TRBJ1-2 - TRBV30 TGTGCCTGGGTCGGGACGAACTATGGCTACACCTTC CAWVGTNYGYTF
TRBD2 TRBJ2-1 - TRBV29-1 TGCAGCGTTGAAGATCGGGGGAGGGCCGTGTACAATGAGCAGTTCTTC CSVEDRGRAVYNEQFF
- TRBJ2-2 - TRBV3-1 TGTGCCAGCAGCCAAGCTATACTCCGAGGTCCCGGGGAGCTGTTTTTT CASSQAILRGPGELFF
TRBD1 TRBJ2-7 - TRBV2 TGTGCCAGCAGTGAATTTCGCGGGACAGGGTCACACGAGCAGTACTTC CASSEFRGTGSHEQYF
- TRBJ1-5 - TRBV19 TGTGCCAGTAGTACCCAGGGTGGCAATCAGCCCCAGCATTTT CASSTQGGNQPQHF
TRBD2 TRBJ2-7 - TRBV11-1 TGTGCCAGCAGCTTTAGTCTAGCGGGCTCCTACGAGCAGTACTTC CASSFSLAGSYEQYF
- TRBJ2-5 once TRBV25-1 TGTGCCAGCAGTGTGGGCAGCCTCCAAGAGACCCAGTACTTC CASSVGSLQETQYF
TRBD1 TRBJ2-7 - TRBV20-1 TGCAGTGCTAGAGATCCCCTCGGGACAGGCACCTACGAGCAGTACTTC CSARDPLGTGTYEQYF
TRBD2 TRBJ2-1 - TRBV7-9 TGTGCCAGCAGCCGGACTAGCGGACTACCCAATGAGCAGTTCTTC CASSRTSGLPNEQFF